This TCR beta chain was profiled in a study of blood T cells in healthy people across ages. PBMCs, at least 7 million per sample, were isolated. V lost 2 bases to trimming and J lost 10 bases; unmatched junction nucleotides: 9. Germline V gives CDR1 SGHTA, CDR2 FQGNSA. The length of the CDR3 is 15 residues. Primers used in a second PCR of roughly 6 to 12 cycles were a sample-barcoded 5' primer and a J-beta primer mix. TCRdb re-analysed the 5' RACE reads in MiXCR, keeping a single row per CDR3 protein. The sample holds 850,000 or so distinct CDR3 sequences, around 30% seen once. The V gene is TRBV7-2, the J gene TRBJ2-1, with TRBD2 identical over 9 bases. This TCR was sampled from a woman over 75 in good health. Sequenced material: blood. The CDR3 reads CASSLQAGGRGEQFF. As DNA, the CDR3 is TGTGCCAGCAGCTTACAGGCGGGGGGGCGGGGCGAGCAGTTCTTC.